The entry that follows covers one T cell receptor (beta chain) sequence. Its specificity is unknown. TCRdb keeps only in-frame clones here, not all; method: immunoSEQ multiplex PCR. The data hold roughly 70,000 clones, with just under 75% observed a single time. This sample was included in a study of vaccination effects on CD4 cells after COVID-19. Germline CDR1 MNHEY, CDR2 SVGAGI. This CDR3 contains 14 residues. V lost 6 bases, J lost 1 base, and 1 base stayed unmatched. CD4+ T cells specific for antigen were expanded with viral peptide pools by the ViraFEST assay before sequencing. Investigators separated out CD4+ T cells once around nine days of culture had passed. Of the BNT162b2 and mRNA-1273 vaccines, participants received two doses of one or the other. The study found no prior SARS-CoV-2 infection in the vaccine recipients, who tested negative for nucleocapsid antibodies. Each culture had half its medium swapped for IL-2 medium on days 3 and 7.

V usage is TRBV6-5 and J usage is TRBJ2-5; 11 nucleotides agree with TRBD2. The sample consisted of CD4+ T cells from PBMCs cultured with HCoV-229E spike peptides, taken after COVID-19 vaccination. The TCR comes from a human donor who received a COVID-19 vaccine. CDR3 sequence: CASSLAGGQETQYF. Written as DNA, the CDR3 is TGTGCCAGCAGCCTAGCGGGGGGCCAAGAGACCCAGTACTTC.